These 21 T cell receptor beta chains came from one sample sequenced in a study of T cells in Graves' hyperthyroidism and ophthalmopathy. The source material, RNA transcripts, was used to amplify TCR beta CDR3 regions. First-round RT-PCR of the TCR CDR3 relied on the HTBI primer set. One entry per CDR3 protein results from TCRdb running MiXCR on the multiplex PCR reads. Of about 400,000 distinct CDR3 sequences listed, roughly 13% were seen once; the top ten hold 5.3%. Sequencing used blood. These receptors were taken from a young woman with Graves' hyperthyroidism.

This chain connects TRBV5-1 to TRBJ1-2; 11 positions match TRBD1. The CDR3 contains 17 residues. The germline V gene has CDR1 SGHRS and CDR2 YFSETQ. With 0 bases clipped from V and 5 bases from J, the junction kept 9 bases outside the gene matches. The CDR3 nucleotides are TGCGCCAGCAGCTTGGGAGGACAGGGGGCCGTAGGTTATGGCTACACCTTC. It codes for CASSLGGQGAVGYGYTF.

This clonotype was counted only a few times. The chain is built from TRBV30 and TRBJ2-5, with D possibly being TRBD1 (7 bases). Trimming took 5 bases from V and 2 from J, leaving 12 bases between them. This CDR3 region has 13 residues. In germline, CDR1 is GTSNPN, CDR2 SVGIG (reference sequence). CDR3 region: CAWGGTDQETQYF. In nucleotides, the CDR3 is TGTGCCTGGGGCGGGACAGATCAAGAGACCCAGTACTTC.

V is TRBV5-5 and J is TRBJ2-7, with 15 bases matching TRBD2. CDR1 SGHKS and CDR2 YYEKEE come from the germline V gene (reference sequence). V shed 4 bases and J 6 bases; nucleotides not matched to a gene: 8. The CDR3 is made up of 16 amino acids. The CDR3 here is CASSGGLAGGLGEQYF. The CDR3 DNA reads as TGTGCCAGCAGCGGGGGACTAGCGGGAGGCCTCGGCGAGCAGTACTTC.

This clonotype was found a few times. In nucleotides, the CDR3 is TGTGCCAGCAGCTTAGGACAGAATAACTACAATGAGCAGTTCTTC. This codes for CASSLGQNNYNEQFF. V and J are TRBV7-9 and TRBJ2-1, with a possible D match to TRBD1 (5 bases). CDR1 is SEHNR and CDR2 is FQNEAQ in the germline V gene (reference sequence). The CDR3 extends over 15 amino acids. The V end was cut by 1 base, the J end by 3 bases, with 10 bases between.

J is TRBJ2-1 and V is TRBV27; 8 nucleotides line up with TRBD2. The CDR3 is 15 amino acids. J gave up 4 bases and V 5 bases, and 7 bases lay outside the gene matches. The germline gives CDR1 MNHEY, CDR2 SMNVEV (reference sequence). CDR3 DNA sequence: TGTGCCAGCAGTCTAGAGCGGGAGTCGTACAATGAGCAGTTCTTC. Its translation is CASSLERESYNEQFF.

As concerns this clonotype: A much larger clone is a single base away; this may be a read error. V usage is TRBV7-3 and J usage is TRBJ2-1; a possible D gene is TRBD1 (5 bases). This CDR3 comprises 15 residues. V lost 4 bases, J lost 4 bases, and 14 bases lay in between. CDR1 and CDR2 (germline): SGHTA, FQGTGA. CDR3 amino acids: CASSYGAGIYNEQFF. The CDR3 nucleotides read TGTGCCAGCAGCTATGGGGCAGGGATTTACAATGAGCAGTTCTTC.

This clonotype was counted only a few times. This chain connects TRBV20-1 to TRBJ1-2; no firm D call. This CDR3 comprises 14 residues. The V gene's germline CDR1 is DFQATT and CDR2 SNEGSKA (reference sequence). V lost 2 bases to trimming and J lost 4 bases, with 14 bases between them. The CDR3 bases are TGCAGTGCTAGACAATCAGATGCCCTCTATGGCTACACCTTC. This encodes CSARQSDALYGYTF.

This clonotype was detected ten times or more. This chain connects TRBV30 to TRBJ1-5; maybe TRBD1 (6 bases). The V and J ends lost 1 base and 15 bases respectively, with 22 bases between them. In germline, CDR1 is GTSNPN, CDR2 SVGIG (reference sequence). The CDR3 covers 14 residues. For the CDR3, the DNA is TGTGCCTGGAGTGGCGGGACATGGCTTGAAGAGATGCATTTT. It codes for CAWSGGTWLEEMHF.

The rearrangement links TRBV20-1 to TRBJ2-1; D remains unclear. V shed 1 base and J shed 6 bases, with 10 bases lying between them. The CDR3 runs 13 residues. Germline V lookup: CDR1 DFQATT, CDR2 SNEGSKA (reference sequence). The CDR3 nucleotides are TGCAGTGCTAGAGGCGACTTCGCCAATGAGCAGTTCTTC. Protein product: CSARGDFANEQFF.

As for this clonotype: A much larger clone is a single base away; this may be a read error. The genes are TRBV7-9 and TRBJ1-2, with D hard to call. Trimming removed 4 bases from V and 6 bases from J, with 15 bases in between. This CDR3 has 14 residues. Germline-derived CDR1 and CDR2 are SEHNR and FQNEAQ (reference sequence). The CDR3: CASSSGERLDGYTF. The CDR3 DNA reads TGTGCCAGCAGCTCAGGCGAACGACTGGATGGCTACACCTTC.

This clonotype occurred many times. As DNA, the CDR3 is TGTGCCAGCAGCTTAGGAACTAGCGTCTCAAGCACAGATACGCAGTATTTT. It encodes CASSLGTSVSSTDTQYF. The chain employs TRBV7-2 and TRBJ2-3, with TRBD2 matching 7 bases. V lost 1 base, J lost 0 bases, and 7 bases stayed unmatched. Germline CDR1 reads SGHTA; CDR2 reads FQGNSA. The CDR3 runs 17 residues.

This clonotype was seen a few times. This chain uses TRBV7-8 with TRBJ1-2; 7 bases map to TRBD1. The CDR3 runs 13 residues. Germline V lookup: CDR1 SGHVS, CDR2 FQNEAQ. V gave up 4 bases and J gave up 8 bases; unmatched junction bases: 7. CDR3 sequence reads: CASSSPGQRGYTF. The CDR3 DNA reads as TGTGCCAGCAGCTCCCCGGGACAGCGCGGCTACACCTTC.

This clonotype was recorded a few times. A much larger clone sits a single nucleotide away, making a read error possible. The CDR3 coding sequence is TGTGCCAGCAACTTAGTGAGTGGGAGGATTGACGAGCAGTACTTC. It is translated as CASNLVSGRIDEQYF. This chain links TRBV5-6 with TRBJ2-7; possible D gene TRBD2, 6 bases. Trimming took 6 bases from V and 5 from J, leaving 21 bases between them. Germline assignment: CDR1 SGHDT and CDR2 YYEEEE. The CDR3 has 15 amino acids.

This clonotype was seen ten or more times. The rearrangement links TRBV28 to TRBJ2-7; D remains ambiguous. Germline V CDR1 and CDR2: MDHEN, SYDVKM. This CDR3 spans 12 amino acids. V gave up 6 bases and J gave up 5 bases, with 11 bases separating them. CDR3 in amino acids: CASSSRSDEQYF. For the CDR3, the DNA is TGTGCCAGCAGCTCCAGGTCGGACGAGCAGTACTTC. The whole variable domain, filled in from reference TRBV28 and TRBJ2-7, reads DVKVTQSSRYLVKRTGEKVFLECVQDMDHENMFWYRQDPGLGLRLIYFSYDVKMKEKGDIPEGYSVSREKKERFSLILESASTNQTSMYLCASSSRSDEQYFGPGTRLTVT.

The sample holds many counts of this clonotype. The chain employs TRBV27 and TRBJ2-3; D uncertain. Germline assignment: CDR1 MNHEY and CDR2 SMNVEV (reference sequence). This CDR3 has 15 amino acids. V dropped 5 bases and J dropped 2 bases, with 14 bases sitting between them. CDR3 DNA sequence: TGTGCCAGCAGTAAAAAGAGACGGACCACAGATACGCAGTATTTT. It translates to CASSKKRRTTDTQYF.

The chain employs TRBV12-3 or TRBV12-4 and TRBJ2-7; D may be TRBD1 (5 bases). V was clipped by 1 base and J by 2 bases, with 9 bases between them. This CDR3 has 14 residues. The DNA of the CDR3 is TGTGCCAGCAGTTTAGACAGGCGTCCCTACGAGCAGTACTTC. Translating it yields CASSLDRRPYEQYF.

The table lists this clonotype with a few counts. This chain links TRBV9 with TRBJ1-1; D is possibly TRBD1 (5 bases). Trimming shortened V by 0 bases and J by 0 bases, and 15 bases separated the two germline ends. Germline V CDR1 and CDR2: SGDLS, YYNGEE. The CDR3 has 17 amino acids. The CDR3 loop reads CASSVDSGHEVNTEAFF. CDR3 nucleotide sequence: TGTGCCAGCAGCGTAGATTCAGGGCACGAGGTGAACACTGAAGCTTTCTTT.

Worth noting for this clonotype: At one boundary the junction diverges from the germline segment, which might be a read error. The gene calls are TRBV6-5 and TRBJ1-2; tentatively, D is TRBD1 (6 bases). CDR1 and CDR2 from the germline V gene are MNHEY and SVGAGI. This CDR3 has 14 amino acids. The CDR3 nucleotides are TGTGCCAGCAGTTACTCGACAGGCCTCTATGACTACACCTTC. Translated: CASSYSTGLYDYTF.

The chain couples TRBV20-1 to TRBJ1-6, with TRBD1 matching 10 bases. Germline V gives CDR1 DFQATT, CDR2 SNEGSKA (reference sequence). This CDR3 is 13 amino acids long. V was pared by 6 bases and J by 7 bases, with 3 bases of the junction left unmatched. CDR3 loop: CSAPGQGNSPLHF. The CDR3 DNA is TGCAGTGCGCCGGGACAGGGGAATTCACCCCTCCACTTT.

The CDR3 DNA sequence: TGTGCCAGCAGCTATGCCGGGATTACTAAGGATGAGCAGTACTTC. This codes for CASSYAGITKDEQYF. The chain uses TRBV11-2 and TRBJ2-7; D might be TRBD2 (5 bases). There are 15 residues in the CDR3. Germline CDR1 and CDR2: SGHAT and FQNNGV. V was cut by 4 bases and J by 7 bases, with 20 bases left in between.

J is TRBJ2-7 and V is TRBV9, with 8 bases identical to TRBD2. In germline, CDR1 is SGDLS, CDR2 YYNGEE. With 1 base clipped from V and 3 bases from J, the junction kept 9 bases outside the gene matches. The CDR3 totals 16 residues. As DNA, the CDR3 is TGTGCCAGCAGCGTACATGCCAGCGGGGGAGTCTACGAGCAGTACTTC. Translating gives CASSVHASGGVYEQYF.